This T cell receptor (beta chain) came from a study of identical twins. Study observations and caveats: Insertions were reduced in abundant cord blood beta clonotypes but not in memory repertoires.

Addition of a universal primer site occurred through template switching, and cDNA carried unique molecular identifiers. TCRdb fed the 5' RACE reads into MiXCR, producing one record per CDR3 protein. The data contain around 1.7 million distinct CDR3 sequences, about 32% of them singletons. This clonotype was seen a few times. Its antigen is not identified. The V segment lost 1 base and the J segment 4 bases; nucleotides outside the gene matches: 7. This CDR3 contains 16 residues. Germline V lookup: CDR1 SGHTA, CDR2 FQGNSA. The gene calls are TRBV7-2 and TRBJ2-7; 10 bases align to TRBD1. This sequence originates from a newborn girl in good health. The source material was cord blood. CDR3 nucleotide sequence: TGTGCCAGCAGCTTAGATCGAACGGGACAGGGGTACGAGCAGTACTTC. Its protein is CASSLDRTGQGYEQYF.